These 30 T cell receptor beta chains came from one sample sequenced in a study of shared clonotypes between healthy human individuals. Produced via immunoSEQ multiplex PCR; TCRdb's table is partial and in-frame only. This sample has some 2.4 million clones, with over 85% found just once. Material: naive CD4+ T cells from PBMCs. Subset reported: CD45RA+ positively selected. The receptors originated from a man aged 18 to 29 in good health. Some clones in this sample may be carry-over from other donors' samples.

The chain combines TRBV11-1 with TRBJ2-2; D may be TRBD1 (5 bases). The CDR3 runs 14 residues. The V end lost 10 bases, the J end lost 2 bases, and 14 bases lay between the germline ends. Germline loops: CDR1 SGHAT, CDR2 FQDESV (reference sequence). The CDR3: CATRDSYNTGELFF. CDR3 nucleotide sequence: TGTGCCACCCGAGACAGTTATAACACCGGGGAGCTGTTTTTT.

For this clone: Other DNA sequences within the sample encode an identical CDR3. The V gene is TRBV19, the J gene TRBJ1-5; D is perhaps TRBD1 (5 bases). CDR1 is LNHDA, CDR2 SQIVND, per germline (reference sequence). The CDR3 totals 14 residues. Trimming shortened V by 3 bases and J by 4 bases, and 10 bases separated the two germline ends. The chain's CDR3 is CASSIWGDNQPQHF. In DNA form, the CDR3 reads TGTGCCAGTAGTATTTGGGGGGATAATCAGCCCCAGCATTTT.

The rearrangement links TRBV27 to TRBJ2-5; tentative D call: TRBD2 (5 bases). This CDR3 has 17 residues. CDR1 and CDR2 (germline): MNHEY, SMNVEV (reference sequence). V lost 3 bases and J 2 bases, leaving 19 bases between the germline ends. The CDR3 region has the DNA TGTGCCAGCAGTTTTCGCTCCCCGGGGAGAGGTCAAGAGACCCAGTACTTC. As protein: CASSFRSPGRGQETQYF.

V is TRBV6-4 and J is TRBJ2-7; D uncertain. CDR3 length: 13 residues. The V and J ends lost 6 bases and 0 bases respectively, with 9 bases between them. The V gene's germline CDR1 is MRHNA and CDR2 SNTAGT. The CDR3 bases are TGTGCCAGCAGCCCCGGGCCCTCCTACGAGCAGTACTTC. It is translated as CASSPGPSYEQYF.

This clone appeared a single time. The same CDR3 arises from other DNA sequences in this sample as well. The CDR3 nucleotides read TGTGCCAGCTCGCCGACAGGGGACGAGCAGTACTTC. This encodes CASSPTGDEQYF. This chain connects TRBV18 to TRBJ2-7; 8 bases align to TRBD1. The CDR3 contains 12 residues. Trimming cost V 6 bases and J 5 bases; bases outside gene matches: 3. Looked up from germline, CDR1 is KGHSH and CDR2 is LQKENI.

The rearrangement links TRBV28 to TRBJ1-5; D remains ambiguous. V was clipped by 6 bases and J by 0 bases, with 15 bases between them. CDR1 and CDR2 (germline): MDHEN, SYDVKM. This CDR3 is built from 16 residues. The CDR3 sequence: CASSPAGVYSNQPQHF. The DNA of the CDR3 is TGTGCCAGCAGCCCTGCGGGCGTATATAGCAATCAGCCCCAGCATTTT. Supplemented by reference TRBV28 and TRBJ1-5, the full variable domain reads DVKVTQSSRYLVKRTGEKVFLECVQDMDHENMFWYRQDPGLGLRLIYFSYDVKMKEKGDIPEGYSVSREKKERFSLILESASTNQTSMYLCASSPAGVYSNQPQHFGDGTRLSIL.

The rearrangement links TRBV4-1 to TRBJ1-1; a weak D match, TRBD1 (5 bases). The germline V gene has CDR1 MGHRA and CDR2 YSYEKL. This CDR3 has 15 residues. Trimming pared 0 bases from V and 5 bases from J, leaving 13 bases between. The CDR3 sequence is CASSQEVSGGTEAFF. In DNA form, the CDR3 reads TGCGCCAGCAGCCAAGAAGTAAGCGGGGGGACTGAAGCTTTCTTT.

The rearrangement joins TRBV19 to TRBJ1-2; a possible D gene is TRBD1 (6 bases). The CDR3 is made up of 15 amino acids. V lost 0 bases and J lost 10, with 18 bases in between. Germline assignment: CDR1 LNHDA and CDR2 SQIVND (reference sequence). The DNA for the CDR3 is TGTGCCAGTAGTATAGATATTTCCGGCCAGGGGAACTACACCTTC. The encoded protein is CASSIDISGQGNYTF.

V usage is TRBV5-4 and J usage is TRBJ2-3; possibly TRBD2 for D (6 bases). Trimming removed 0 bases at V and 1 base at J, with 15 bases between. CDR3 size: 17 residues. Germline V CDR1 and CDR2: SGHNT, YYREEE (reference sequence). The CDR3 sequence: CASSLVTSGWGTDTQYF. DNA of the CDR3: TGTGCCAGCAGCTTGGTGACGAGCGGGTGGGGCACAGATACGCAGTATTTT.

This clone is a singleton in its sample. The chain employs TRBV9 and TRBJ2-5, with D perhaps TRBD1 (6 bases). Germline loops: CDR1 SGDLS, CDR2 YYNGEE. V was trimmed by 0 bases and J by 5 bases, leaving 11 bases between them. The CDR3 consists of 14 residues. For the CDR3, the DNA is TGTGCCAGCAGCGTAGGCAGGGGCAGGGAGACCCAGTACTTC. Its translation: CASSVGRGRETQYF.

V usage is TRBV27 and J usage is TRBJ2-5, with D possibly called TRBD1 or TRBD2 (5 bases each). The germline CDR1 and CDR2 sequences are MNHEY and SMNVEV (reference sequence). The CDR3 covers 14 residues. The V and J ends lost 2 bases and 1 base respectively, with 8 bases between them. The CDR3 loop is CASSLGGPQETQYF. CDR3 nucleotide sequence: TGTGCCAGCAGTTTAGGGGGACCCCAAGAGACCCAGTACTTC.

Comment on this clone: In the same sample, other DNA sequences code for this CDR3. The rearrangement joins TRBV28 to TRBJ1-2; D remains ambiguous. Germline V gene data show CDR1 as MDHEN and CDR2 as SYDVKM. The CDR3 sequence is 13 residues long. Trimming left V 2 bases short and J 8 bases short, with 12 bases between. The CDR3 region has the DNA TGTGCCAGCAGTTTAAGGTCGGGGTTGGGCTACACCTTC. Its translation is CASSLRSGLGYTF.

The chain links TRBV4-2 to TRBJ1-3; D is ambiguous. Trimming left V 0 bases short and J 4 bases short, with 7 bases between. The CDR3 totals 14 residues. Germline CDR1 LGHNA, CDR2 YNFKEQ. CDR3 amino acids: CASSQEGWGNTIYF. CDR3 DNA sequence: TGTGCCAGCAGCCAAGAGGGGTGGGGAAACACCATATATTTT.

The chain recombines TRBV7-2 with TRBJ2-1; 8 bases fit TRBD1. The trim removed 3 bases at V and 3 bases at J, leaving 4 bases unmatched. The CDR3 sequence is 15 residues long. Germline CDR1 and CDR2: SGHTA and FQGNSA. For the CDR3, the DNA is TGTGCCAGCAGCTTCCGGGACAGGATCTACAATGAGCAGTTCTTC. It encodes CASSFRDRIYNEQFF.

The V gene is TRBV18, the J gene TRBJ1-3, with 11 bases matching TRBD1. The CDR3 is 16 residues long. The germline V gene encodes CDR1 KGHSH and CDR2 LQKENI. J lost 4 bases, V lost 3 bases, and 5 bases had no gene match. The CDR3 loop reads CASSPSGQGDGNTIYF. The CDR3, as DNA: TGTGCCAGCTCACCCTCGGGACAGGGGGACGGAAACACCATATATTTT.

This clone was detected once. CDR3 sequence: CASSFRTSGSLYEQYF. The CDR3 coding sequence is TGCGCCAGCAGCTTCCGGACTAGCGGGAGTCTTTACGAGCAGTACTTC. The chain couples TRBV5-1 to TRBJ2-7; 13 bases agree with TRBD2. The length of the CDR3 is 16 residues. V lost 2 bases, J lost 4 bases, and 6 bases stayed unmatched. Germline values: CDR1 SGHRS, CDR2 YFSETQ. The entire variable domain, with the rest obtained from reference TRBV5-1 and TRBJ2-7, is as follows: KAGVTQTPRYLIKTRGQQVTLSCSPISGHRSVSWYQQTPGQGLQFLFEYFSETQRNKGNFPGRFSGRQFSNSRSEMNVSTLELGDSALYLCASSFRTSGSLYEQYFGPGTRLTVT.

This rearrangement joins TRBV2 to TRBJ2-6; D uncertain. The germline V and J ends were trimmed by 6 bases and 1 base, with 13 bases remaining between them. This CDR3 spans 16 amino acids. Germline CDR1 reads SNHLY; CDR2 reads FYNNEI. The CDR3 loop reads CASSATWGSGANVLTF. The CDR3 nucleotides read TGTGCCAGCAGCGCCACGTGGGGTTCTGGGGCCAACGTCCTGACTTTC.

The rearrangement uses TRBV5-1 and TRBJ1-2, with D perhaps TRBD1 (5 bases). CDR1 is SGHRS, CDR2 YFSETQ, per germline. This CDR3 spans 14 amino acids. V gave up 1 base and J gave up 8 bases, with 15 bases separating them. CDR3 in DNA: TGCGCCAGCAGCTTGAAGGCAGGGCCTCAAGGCTACACCTTC. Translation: CASSLKAGPQGYTF.

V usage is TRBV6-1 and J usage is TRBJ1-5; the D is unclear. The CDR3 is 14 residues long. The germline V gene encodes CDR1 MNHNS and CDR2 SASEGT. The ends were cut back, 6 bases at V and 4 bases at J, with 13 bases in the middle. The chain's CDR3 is CASRWWAGNQPQHF. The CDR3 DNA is TGTGCCAGCAGGTGGTGGGCGGGAAATCAGCCCCAGCATTTT.

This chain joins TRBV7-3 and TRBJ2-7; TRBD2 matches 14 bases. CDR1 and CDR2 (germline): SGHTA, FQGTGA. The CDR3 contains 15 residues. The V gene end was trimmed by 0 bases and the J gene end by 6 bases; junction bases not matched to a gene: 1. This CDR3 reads CASSLTGLAGVEQYF. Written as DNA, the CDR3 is TGTGCCAGCAGCTTAACGGGACTAGCGGGAGTCGAGCAGTACTTC.

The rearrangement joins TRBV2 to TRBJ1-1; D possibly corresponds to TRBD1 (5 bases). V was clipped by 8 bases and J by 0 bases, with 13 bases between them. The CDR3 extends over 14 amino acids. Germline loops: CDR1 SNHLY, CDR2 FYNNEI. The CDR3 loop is CASDRDGMNTEAFF. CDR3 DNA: TGTGCCAGCGATAGGGACGGCATGAACACTGAAGCTTTCTTT.

CDR3 sequence reads: CSVRGTDTQYF. The CDR3 DNA reads as TGCAGTGTCCGCGGGACAGATACGCAGTATTTT. This chain joins TRBV20-1 and TRBJ2-3, with D possibly matching TRBD2 (5 bases). Germline V gene lookup returns CDR1 DFQATT and CDR2 SNEGSKA (reference sequence). V shed 7 bases and J shed 3 bases, with 8 bases lying between them. The CDR3 is 11 amino acids.

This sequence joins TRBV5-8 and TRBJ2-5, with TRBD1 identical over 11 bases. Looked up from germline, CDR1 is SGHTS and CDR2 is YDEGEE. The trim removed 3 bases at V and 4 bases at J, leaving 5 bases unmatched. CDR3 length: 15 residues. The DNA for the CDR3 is TGTGCCAGCAGCTCCGGGACAGGGGGGGGAGAGACCCAGTACTTC. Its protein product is CASSSGTGGGETQYF.

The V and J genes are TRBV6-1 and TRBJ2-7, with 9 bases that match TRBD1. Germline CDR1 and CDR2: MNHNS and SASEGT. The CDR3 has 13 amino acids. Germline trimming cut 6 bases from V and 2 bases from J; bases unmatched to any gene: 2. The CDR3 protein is CASRTGGAYEQYF. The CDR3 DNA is TGTGCCAGCAGGACAGGGGGGGCCTACGAGCAGTACTTC.

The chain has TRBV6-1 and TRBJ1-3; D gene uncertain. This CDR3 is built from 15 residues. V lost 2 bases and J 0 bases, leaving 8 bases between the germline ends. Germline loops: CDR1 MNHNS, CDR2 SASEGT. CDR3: CASSEMSFSGNTIYF. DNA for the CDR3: TGTGCCAGCAGTGAAATGAGCTTCTCTGGAAACACCATATATTTT.

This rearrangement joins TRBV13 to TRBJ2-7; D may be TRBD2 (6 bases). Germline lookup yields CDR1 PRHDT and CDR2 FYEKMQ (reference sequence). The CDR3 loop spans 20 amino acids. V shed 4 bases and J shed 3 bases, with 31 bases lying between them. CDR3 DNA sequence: TGTGCCAGCAGCTCCCCCGGCCGAGGAGGGTCGCGACTGCTTGACTACGAGCAGTACTTC. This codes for CASSSPGRGGSRLLDYEQYF.

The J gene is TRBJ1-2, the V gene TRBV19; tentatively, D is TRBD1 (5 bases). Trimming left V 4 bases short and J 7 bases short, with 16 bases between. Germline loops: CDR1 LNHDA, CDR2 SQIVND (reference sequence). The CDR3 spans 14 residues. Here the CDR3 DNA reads TGTGCCAGTAGTACGGGACCCCTTGTGGGTGGCTACACCTTC. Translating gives CASSTGPLVGGYTF.

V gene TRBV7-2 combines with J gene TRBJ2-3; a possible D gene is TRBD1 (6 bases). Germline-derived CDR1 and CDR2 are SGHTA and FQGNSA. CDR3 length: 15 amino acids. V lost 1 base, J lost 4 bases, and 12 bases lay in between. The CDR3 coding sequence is TGTGCCAGCAGCTTAGAAACAGGGTATGCAGATACGCAGTATTTT. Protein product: CASSLETGYADTQYF.

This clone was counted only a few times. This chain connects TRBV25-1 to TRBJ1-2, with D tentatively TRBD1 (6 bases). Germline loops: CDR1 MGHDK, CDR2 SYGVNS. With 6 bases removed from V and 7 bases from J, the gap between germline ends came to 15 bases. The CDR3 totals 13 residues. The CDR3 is CASRVEGGGGYTF. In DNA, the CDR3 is TGTGCCAGCAGGGTAGAAGGAGGGGGTGGCTACACCTTC.

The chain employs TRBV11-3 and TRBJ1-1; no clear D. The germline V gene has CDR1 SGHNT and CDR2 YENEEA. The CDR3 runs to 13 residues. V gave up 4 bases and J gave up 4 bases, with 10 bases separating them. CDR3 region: CASSSTATTEAFF. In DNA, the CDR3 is TGTGCCAGCAGCTCGACGGCGACCACTGAAGCTTTCTTT.